Listed below are T cell receptor beta chains from one sample, sequenced in a study of patients and donors after allogeneic stem cell transplantation. TCRdb re-analysed the RT-PCR reads in MiXCR, keeping a single row per CDR3 protein. The sample yields approximately 37,000 distinct CDR3 sequences, around a third seen once. Sequencing was done on a sample of blood, either unsorted or a sorted T cell fraction (not recorded which). The receptor source for this set is a human donor who was either an allogeneic HSCT recipient or a stem cell or donor lymphocyte infusion donor (not recorded which). It is not recorded whose cells these are; they may come from a transplant donor. CDR3s include the opening cysteine and the closing phenylalanine or tryptophan. Some rows mark clone size as missing; the rest say once, few, many or name a class of expanded clone.

clone size	V gene	J gene	CDR3 protein
-	TRBV20-1	TRBJ1-5	CSALGSSNQPQHF
-	TRBV28	TRBJ2-7	CASSLARTGPYEQYF
-	TRBV28	TRBJ2-3	CASSTWTSGISTDTQYF
-	TRBV10-3	TRBJ1-4	CAISEPGREKLFF
-	TRBV7-8	TRBJ1-5	CASSLFPGNYQPQHF
-	TRBV7-2	TRBJ1-4	CASSLGGANEKLFF
many	TRBV5-5	TRBJ1-2	CASSLAHYGYTF
-	TRBV5-1	TRBJ2-2	CASSILPSGSNTGELFF
-	TRBV12-3/TRBV12-4	TRBJ2-3	CASSVGSSTDTQYF
few	TRBV20-1	TRBJ2-1	CSARDSGGPNNEQFF
many	TRBV6-5	TRBJ1-6	CASSPGQGALHNSPLHF
-	TRBV3-1	TRBJ1-1	CASSRIGGDTEAFF
-	TRBV6-1	TRBJ1-1	CASSLSPGGSTEAFF
many	TRBV7-2	TRBJ1-6	CASSLTGLKPLHF
-	TRBV29-1	TRBJ2-7	CSVIQGAAEQYF
-	TRBV4-2	TRBJ2-3	CASSRSSRQGNTDTQYF
-	TRBV27	TRBJ2-1	CASSLGGSSYNEQFF
few	TRBV7-6	TRBJ1-2	CASSLPGRYGYTF
-	TRBV28	TRBJ2-5	CASNWPPQGEETQYF
few	TRBV7-2	TRBJ1-1	CASSLGQAMNTEAFF
-	TRBV5-4	TRBJ1-3	CASSFLTGGAPRGNTIYF
-	TRBV24-1	TRBJ1-2	CATSDSRRNGYTF
-	TRBV12-3/TRBV12-4	TRBJ2-1	CASSLPGWLEQFF
-	TRBV7-8	TRBJ1-5	CASSLEAIFGTASNQPQHF
-	TRBV28	TRBJ1-1	CASSSGSSVNTEAFF
few	TRBV5-1	TRBJ2-5	CASSLGTDGTQYF
-	TRBV6-5	TRBJ2-7	CASSYSQTGTFFEQYF
-	TRBV7-2	TRBJ2-4	CASSQWDSRAKNIQHF
-	TRBV4-3	TRBJ1-5	CASSQDRDSNQPQHF
-	TRBV3-1	TRBJ1-2	CASSQGRVRGSNYGYTF
few	TRBV7-2	TRBJ1-3	CASSLGVGTGNTIYF
-	TRBV20-1	TRBJ2-7	CSASASGTIFYEQYF
many	TRBV7-6	TRBJ1-1	CASSSTVNTEAFF
-	TRBV7-9	TRBJ2-1	CASSLVAEQFF
once	TRBV18	TRBJ1-5	CASSLDRPEVFNQPQHF